The source of this T cell receptor (beta chain) is a study of T cells after yellow fever vaccination. TCRdb independently ran MiXCR on the 5' RACE reads; one entry per CDR3 protein. The sample shows a few hundred thousand distinct CDR3 sequences, 7% to 9% of them seen only once. The table lists this clonotype with a few counts. V dropped 8 bases and J dropped 4; count of bases not matched to a gene: 18. This CDR3 contains 18 residues. Germline lookup yields CDR1 SGHAT and CDR2 FQDESV (reference sequence). Source: PBMCs, taken approximately 47 days after the first yellow fever vaccination. This receptor was obtained from a man between 18 and 29 years old who received the YFV17D yellow fever vaccine. This chain connects TRBV11-1 to TRBJ2-5, with 11 bases that match TRBD1. CDR3 in DNA: TGTGCCAGCCAGACACTATTAACGGACAGGGGGCATCGAGAGACCCAGTACTTC. Its translation: CASQTLLTDRGHRETQYF. Full variable domain (missing parts from reference TRBV11-1 and TRBJ2-5): EAEVAQSPRYKITEKSQAVAFWCDPISGHATLYWYRQILGQGPELLVQFQDESVVDDSQLPKDRFSAERLKGVDSTLKIQPAELGDSAMYLCASQTLLTDRGHRETQYFGPGTRLLVL.